These 26 T cell receptor beta chains share one sample of origin, sequenced in a study of cytomegalovirus exposure and HLA in healthy donors. 13 Jbeta primers and 60 Vbeta primers were used for the PCR. Using immunoSEQ multiplex PCR, the repertoire was profiled, and TCRdb retains in-frame clones only, with some absent. Of around 130,000 clones listed, 82% are singletons. The source material was PBMCs. Every receptor here comes from a young woman in good health and CMV-seronegative.

This clone was observed a single time. The chain links TRBV5-1 to TRBJ2-7; 10 bases map to TRBD1. The CDR3 covers 15 residues. Trimming cost V 7 bases and J 5 bases; bases outside gene matches: 12. From germline, CDR1 is SGHRS and CDR2 YFSETQ. The CDR3 loop is CASFYLPGQGNEQYF. The CDR3 nucleotides read TGCGCCAGCTTCTACCTACCGGGACAGGGGAACGAGCAGTACTTC.

This chain links TRBV15 with TRBJ1-1, with D uncertain. V gave up 6 bases and J gave up 4 bases, with 15 bases separating them. Germline V gene data show CDR1 as LNHNV and CDR2 as YYDKDF (reference sequence). This CDR3 comprises 14 residues. In DNA form, the CDR3 reads TGTGCCACCAGTTCTATTTCCAGGATCACTGAAGCTTTCTTT. Protein: CATSSISRITEAFF.

The chain uses TRBV6-6 and TRBJ1-2; D remains ambiguous. Looked up from germline, CDR1 is MNHNY and CDR2 is SVGAGI (reference sequence). The V and J ends lost 2 bases and 3 bases respectively, with 7 bases between them. This CDR3 is built from 13 residues. In DNA form, the CDR3 reads TGTGCCAGCAGTTACGACACCGACTATGGCTACACCTTC. Encoded protein: CASSYDTDYGYTF.

Regarding this clone: Sequence at one end of the junction differs from germline and may be a read error. This chain connects TRBV6-1 to TRBJ2-6; 9 bases agree with TRBD1. Per germline, CDR1 MNHNS and CDR2 SASEGT. This CDR3 has 15 residues. The CDR3: CASREQGAGANGLTF. The CDR3 nucleotides read TGTGCCAGCAGGGAACAGGGGGCAGGGGCCAACGGCCTGACTTTC.

The rearrangement links TRBV7-8 to TRBJ2-1; TRBD2 is a possible D gene (6 bases). This CDR3 contains 16 residues. Between the trimmed V and J ends, which lost 5 bases and 6 bases, there was a span of 20 bases. Looked up from germline, CDR1 is SGHVS and CDR2 is FQNEAQ. DNA of the CDR3: TGTGCCAGCAGCACACCCGGAGCGATCGGGGGCAATGAGCAGTTCTTC. Its translation: CASSTPGAIGGNEQFF.

The chain uses TRBV27 and TRBJ2-1, with 7 bases identical to TRBD2. After removal of 7 bases from V and 10 bases from J, the junction contained 10 bases not matched to a gene. Germline assignment: CDR1 MNHEY and CDR2 SMNVEV (reference sequence). This CDR3 comprises 13 residues. Here the CDR3 DNA reads TGTGCCAGCACACCTCAGCGGGGAAGGGAGCAGTTCTTC. This sequence encodes CASTPQRGREQFF.

CDR3 coding DNA: TGCGCCAGCAGCTTGGAGACAGGGAAGGGGGGCACTGAAGCTTTCTTT. Its protein product is CASSLETGKGGTEAFF. The genes are TRBV5-1 and TRBJ1-1, with TRBD1 matching over 7 bases. This CDR3 has 16 residues. Germline values: CDR1 SGHRS, CDR2 YFSETQ. Trimming removed 0 bases from V and 4 bases from J; junction bases left unmatched: 9.

The rearrangement uses TRBV5-1 and TRBJ2-3, with 12 bases fitting TRBD2. CDR1 is SGHRS and CDR2 is YFSETQ in the germline V gene. Losses at the gene ends were 2 bases for V and 0 bases for J; bases not matched to a gene: 10. This CDR3 contains 19 residues. CDR3 in DNA: TGCGCCAGCAGCTTCATGGGACTAGCGGGCCGAGGAAGCACAGATACGCAGTATTTT. Protein product: CASSFMGLAGRGSTDTQYF.

The chain joins TRBV11-2 to TRBJ1-2; D gene ambiguous. The CDR3 runs to 13 residues. Trimming left V 4 bases short and J 5 bases short, with 11 bases between. Germline CDR1 reads SGHAT; CDR2 reads FQNNGV. The CDR3 sequence: CASSSPREYGYTF. CDR3 nucleotides: TGTGCCAGCAGCTCCCCCCGCGAGTATGGCTACACCTTC.

Written as DNA, the CDR3 is TGTGCCAGCAGCGCCGGACAGGGTCCGTCCTACAATGAGCAGTTCTTC. Protein product: CASSAGQGPSYNEQFF. The chain combines TRBV9 with TRBJ2-1; 8 bases line up with TRBD1. Trimming at V came to 3 bases and at J to 1 base, leaving 6 bases not matched to a gene. This CDR3 contains 16 residues. Germline CDR1 and CDR2: SGDLS and YYNGEE.

The chain employs TRBV19 and TRBJ1-5; D gene uncertain. CDR1 is LNHDA, CDR2 SQIVND, per germline (reference sequence). This CDR3 contains 13 residues. The V end was cut by 8 bases, the J end by 5 bases, with 13 bases between. The CDR3 DNA follows: TGTGCCAGTGCGGAGACCCTCTATCAGCCCCAGCATTTT. Translation gives CASAETLYQPQHF.

The gene calls are TRBV5-1 and TRBJ1-2; 7 bases match TRBD1. J lost 4 bases, V lost 4 bases, and 10 bases had no gene match. The V gene's germline CDR1 is SGHRS and CDR2 YFSETQ. This CDR3 is built from 15 residues. CDR3 nucleotide sequence: TGCGCCAGCAGCCCAGCTGGGGACAGTAGCTATGGCTACACCTTC. Translating it yields CASSPAGDSSYGYTF.

J is TRBJ2-3 and V is TRBV2; D might be TRBD2 (5 bases). The V gene's germline CDR1 is SNHLY and CDR2 FYNNEI. Deletions cut 6 bases from V and 6 bases from J, with 10 bases between. This CDR3 has 12 residues. The CDR3 loop reads CASSALGDTQYF. The CDR3 coding sequence is TGTGCCAGCAGCGCACTAGGGGATACGCAGTATTTT.

The chain employs TRBV7-8 and TRBJ2-7; possible D gene TRBD2, 6 bases. The CDR3 covers 15 residues. Germline assignment: CDR1 SGHVS and CDR2 FQNEAQ. V shed 7 bases and J shed 1 base, with 17 bases lying between them. CDR3: CASTPPRGTSYEQYF. CDR3 coding DNA: TGTGCCAGCACCCCCCCCCGGGGGACGTCCTACGAGCAGTACTTC. Full variable domain (remainder filled in from reference TRBV7-8 and TRBJ2-7): GAGVSQSPRYKVAKRGQDVALRCDPISGHVSLFWYQQALGQGPEFLTYFQNEAQLDKSGLPSDRFFAERPEGSVSTLKIQRTQQEDSAVYLCASTPPRGTSYEQYFGPGTRLTVT.

This chain connects TRBV2 to TRBJ1-4; TRBD1 matches 9 bases. Unmatched junction bases numbered 7, after V lost 8 bases and J lost 3 bases. This CDR3 has 15 amino acids. Germline V lookup: CDR1 SNHLY, CDR2 FYNNEI. The CDR3 sequence: CASDAQGAANEKLFF. In DNA, the CDR3 is TGTGCCAGCGATGCACAGGGGGCGGCTAATGAAAAACTGTTTTTT.

This clone was seen just once. This sequence joins TRBV9 and TRBJ2-1; the D gene is possibly TRBD2 (5 bases). With 0 bases removed from V and 8 bases from J, the gap between germline ends came to 12 bases. The germline V gene has CDR1 SGDLS and CDR2 YYNGEE. The CDR3 runs to 14 residues. For the CDR3, the DNA is TGTGCCAGCAGCGTAGATAATAGCGAGGATGAGCAGTTCTTC. Its protein is CASSVDNSEDEQFF.

V gene TRBV4-1 combines with J gene TRBJ2-7; a possible D gene is TRBD1 (5 bases). Trimming stripped 3 bases from V and 4 bases from J, with 16 bases between. The germline V gene has CDR1 MGHRA and CDR2 YSYEKL. The CDR3 totals 15 residues. CDR3 sequence: CASSHDSLGNYEQYF. CDR3 DNA: TGCGCCAGCAGCCATGACAGCCTGGGGAATTACGAGCAGTACTTC.

V and J are TRBV27 and TRBJ2-4; 8 positions match TRBD1. The trim removed 5 bases at V and 12 bases at J, leaving 15 bases unmatched. From germline, CDR1 is MNHEY and CDR2 SMNVEV (reference sequence). The CDR3 extends over 15 amino acids. Here the CDR3 reads CASSPWTGRTLSQYF. Here the CDR3 DNA reads TGTGCCAGCAGTCCTTGGACAGGGAGGACTTTGAGTCAGTACTTC.

This chain connects TRBV11-2 to TRBJ2-7; TRBD2 might be the D (5 bases). V lost 5 bases to trimming and J lost 3 bases, with 17 bases between them. The CDR3 extends over 15 amino acids. The germline V gene has CDR1 SGHAT and CDR2 FQNNGV. DNA for the CDR3: TGTGCCAGCAGCCCCTTGTTCCGGGGTAACTACGAGCAGTACTTC. Encoded protein: CASSPLFRGNYEQYF. The entire variable domain, with the rest obtained from reference TRBV11-2 and TRBJ2-7, is as follows: EAGVAQSPRYKIIEKRQSVAFWCNPISGHATLYWYQQILGQGPKLLIQFQNNGVVDDSQLPKDRFSAERLKGVDSTLKIQPAKLEDSAVYLCASSPLFRGNYEQYFGPGTRLTVT.

The genes are TRBV5-8 and TRBJ2-2, with D possibly being TRBD1 (5 bases). CDR1 and CDR2 from the germline V gene are SGHTS and YDEGEE. This CDR3 is built from 18 residues. V lost 4 bases, J lost 5 bases, and 24 bases lay in between. This CDR3 is CASSPRAKTSRGTGELFF. In DNA, the CDR3 is TGTGCCAGCAGCCCTCGGGCGAAAACTTCTAGGGGAACCGGGGAGCTGTTTTTT.

Turning to this clone: The DNA is omitted, as the CDR3 cannot be located on it reliably, and the CDR3 follows TCRdb's listing. The chain is built from TRBV5-4 and TRBJ1-1; the table's D call, TRBD1, was not checked against the DNA. Germline V gene sequence: CDR1 SGHNT, CDR2 YYREEE (reference sequence). 18 amino acids form the CDR3, both terminal residues included. The CDR3 region is CASSFGPGGGGLVTEAFF.

CDR3 sequence reads: CASSLTGWGSYGYTF. The CDR3 nucleotides are TGCGCCAGCAGCTTGACAGGGTGGGGAAGCTATGGCTACACCTTC. V is TRBV5-1 and J is TRBJ1-2; a possible D gene is TRBD1 (6 bases). Trimming took off 1 base at V and 4 bases at J, with 14 bases between the two ends. CDR1 SGHRS and CDR2 YFSETQ come from the germline V gene. The CDR3 is 15 amino acids.

V and J are TRBV14 and TRBJ1-1, with D tentatively TRBD1 (6 bases). This CDR3 is built from 16 residues. Trimming shortened V by 3 bases and J by 0 bases, and 14 bases separated the two germline ends. Germline CDR1 is SGHDN and CDR2 is FVKESK. The chain's CDR3 is CASSQLGGALNTEAFF. DNA of the CDR3: TGTGCCAGCAGCCAGTTGGGGGGGGCCTTGAACACTGAAGCTTTCTTT.

The chain couples TRBV6-1 to TRBJ2-3; D may be TRBD2 (7 bases). V shed 6 bases and J shed 4 bases, with 17 bases lying between them. CDR3 length: 15 residues. Germline values: CDR1 MNHNS, CDR2 SASEGT. CDR3 residues: CASSQLAGAADTQYF. CDR3 DNA sequence: TGTGCCAGCAGCCAACTTGCGGGGGCTGCAGATACGCAGTATTTT.

The chain uses TRBV7-6 and TRBJ1-2, with TRBD1 identical over 7 bases. J was trimmed by 4 bases and V by 0 bases; bases with no gene match: 8. The germline CDR1 and CDR2 sequences are SGHVS and FNYEAQ. The CDR3 is made up of 16 amino acids. The CDR3 here is CASSLANPGQLYGYTF. In DNA, the CDR3 is TGTGCCAGCAGCTTAGCCAACCCGGGACAGCTCTATGGCTACACCTTC.

The chain has TRBV12-1 and TRBJ1-6; the table's D call of TRBD1 was not tested on the DNA. TRBV12-1 is tagged as a pseudogene. The CDR3 is 16 residues long. This CDR3 reads CASSWARGQSNSPLHF. For the CDR3, the DNA is TGTGCCAGCAGCTGGGCCCGGGGACAGAGTAATTCACCCCTCCACTTT.